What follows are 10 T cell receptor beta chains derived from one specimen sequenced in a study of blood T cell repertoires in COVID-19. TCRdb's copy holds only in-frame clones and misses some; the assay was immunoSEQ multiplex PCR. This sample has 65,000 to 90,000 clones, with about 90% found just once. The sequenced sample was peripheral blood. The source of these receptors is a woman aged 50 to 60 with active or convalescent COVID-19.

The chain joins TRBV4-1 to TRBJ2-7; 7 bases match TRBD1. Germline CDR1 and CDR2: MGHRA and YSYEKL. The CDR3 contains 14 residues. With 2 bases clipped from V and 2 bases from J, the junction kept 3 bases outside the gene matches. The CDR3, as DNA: TGCGCCAGCAGCCAAATCGGGACAGCCTACGAGCAGTACTTC. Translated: CASSQIGTAYEQYF.

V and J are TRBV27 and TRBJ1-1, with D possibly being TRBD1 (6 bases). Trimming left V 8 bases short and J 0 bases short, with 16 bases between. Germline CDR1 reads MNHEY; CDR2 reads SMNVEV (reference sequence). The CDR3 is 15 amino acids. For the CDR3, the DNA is TGTGCCAGCCGACAGGACCTTTACATGAACACTGAAGCTTTCTTT. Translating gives CASRQDLYMNTEAFF.

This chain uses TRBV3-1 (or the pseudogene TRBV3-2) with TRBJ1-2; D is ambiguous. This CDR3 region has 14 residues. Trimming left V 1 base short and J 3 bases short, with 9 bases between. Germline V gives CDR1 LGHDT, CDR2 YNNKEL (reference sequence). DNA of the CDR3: TGTGCCAGCAGCCAAGTGAGCGGATACTATGGCTACACCTTC. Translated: CASSQVSGYYGYTF.

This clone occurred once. The CDR3, as DNA: TGTGCCAGCAGTTACTCCGGCAGGGCATTGAACACTGAAGCTTTCTTT. Translating gives CASSYSGRALNTEAFF. The chain uses TRBV6-5 and TRBJ1-1; tentative D call: TRBD1 (5 bases). The V end lost 0 bases, the J end lost 0 bases, and 11 bases lay between the germline ends. Germline CDR1 MNHEY, CDR2 SVGAGI. The CDR3 has 16 amino acids.

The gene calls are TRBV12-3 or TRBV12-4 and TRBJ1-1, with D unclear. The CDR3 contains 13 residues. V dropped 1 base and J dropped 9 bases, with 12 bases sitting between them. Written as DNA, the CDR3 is TGTGCCAGCAGTTTAGTGGATCGTGACAAAGCTTTCTTT. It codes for CASSLVDRDKAFF.

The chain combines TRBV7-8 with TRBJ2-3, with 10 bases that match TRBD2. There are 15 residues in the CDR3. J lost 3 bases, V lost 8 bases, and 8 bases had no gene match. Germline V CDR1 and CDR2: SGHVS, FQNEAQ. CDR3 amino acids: CASASGGAWTDTQYF. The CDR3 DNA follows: TGTGCCAGCGCGAGCGGGGGGGCATGGACAGATACGCAGTATTTT.

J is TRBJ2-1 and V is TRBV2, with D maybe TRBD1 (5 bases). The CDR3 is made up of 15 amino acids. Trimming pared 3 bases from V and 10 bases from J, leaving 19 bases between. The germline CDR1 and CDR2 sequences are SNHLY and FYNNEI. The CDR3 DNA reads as TGTGCCAGCAGTGACAAGGGTGGGGCACTCGGGGAGCAGTTCTTC. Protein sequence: CASSDKGGALGEQFF.

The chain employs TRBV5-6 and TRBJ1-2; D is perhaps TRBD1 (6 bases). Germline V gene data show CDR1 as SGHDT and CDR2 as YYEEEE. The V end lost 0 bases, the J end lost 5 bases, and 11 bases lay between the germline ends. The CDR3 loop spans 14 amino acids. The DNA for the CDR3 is TGTGCCAGCAGCTTGGGCCAGGGACATTATGGCTACACCTTC. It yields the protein CASSLGQGHYGYTF.

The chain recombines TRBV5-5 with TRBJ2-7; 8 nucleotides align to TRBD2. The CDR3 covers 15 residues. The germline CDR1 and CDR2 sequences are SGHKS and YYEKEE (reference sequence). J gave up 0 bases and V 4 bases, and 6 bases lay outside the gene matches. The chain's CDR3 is CASSLREGVSYEQYF. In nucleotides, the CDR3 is TGTGCCAGCAGCCTCCGGGAGGGTGTCTCCTACGAGCAGTACTTC. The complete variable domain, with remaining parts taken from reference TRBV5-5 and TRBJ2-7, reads DAGVTQSPTHLIKTRGQQVTLRCSPISGHKSVSWYQQVLGQGPQFIFQYYEKEERGRGNFPDRFSARQFPNYSSELNVNALLLGDSALYLCASSLREGVSYEQYFGPGTRLTVT.

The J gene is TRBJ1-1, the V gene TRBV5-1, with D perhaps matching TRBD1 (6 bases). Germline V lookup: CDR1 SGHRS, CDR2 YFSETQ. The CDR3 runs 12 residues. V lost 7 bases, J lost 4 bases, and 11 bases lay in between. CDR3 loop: CASRGTSTEAFF. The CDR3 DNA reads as TGCGCCAGCCGTGGGACAAGCACTGAAGCTTTCTTT.